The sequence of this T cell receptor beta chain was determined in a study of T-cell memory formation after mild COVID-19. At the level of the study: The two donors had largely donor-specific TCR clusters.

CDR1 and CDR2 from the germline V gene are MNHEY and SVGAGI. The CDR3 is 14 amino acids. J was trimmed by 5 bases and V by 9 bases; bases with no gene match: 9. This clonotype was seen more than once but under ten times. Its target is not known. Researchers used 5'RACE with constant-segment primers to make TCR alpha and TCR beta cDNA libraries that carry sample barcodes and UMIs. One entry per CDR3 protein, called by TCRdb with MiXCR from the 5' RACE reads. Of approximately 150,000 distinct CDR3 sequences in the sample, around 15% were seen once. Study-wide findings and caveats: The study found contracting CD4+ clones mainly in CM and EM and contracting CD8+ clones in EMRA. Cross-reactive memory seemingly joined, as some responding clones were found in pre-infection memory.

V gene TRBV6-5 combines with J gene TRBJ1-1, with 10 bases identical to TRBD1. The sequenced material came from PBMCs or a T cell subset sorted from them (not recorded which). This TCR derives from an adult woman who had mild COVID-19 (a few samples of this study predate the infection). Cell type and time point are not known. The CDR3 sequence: CASKPGQGFTEAFF. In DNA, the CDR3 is TGTGCCAGTAAACCGGGACAGGGGTTTACTGAAGCTTTCTTT.